This TCR beta chain was recovered during a study of read filtering for tumor transcriptome and immune sequencing. Molecular barcoded adaptors covering alpha/delta and beta/gamma chains were used on roughly 370 ng RNA. TCRdb reprocessed the reads with MiXCR, giving one entry per CDR3 protein. The sample holds around 26,000 distinct CDR3 sequences; approximately 15% are singletons and the top ten take about 48%. This clonotype was seen at least ten times. Sequencing was done on a sample of a population of CD138-negative cells sorted from bone marrow. The TCR comes from a donor at least 40 years old with multiple myeloma.

CDR3 sequence (DNA): TGTGCCAGCAGTCGACTAGCGGACTTAAGGAATGAGCAGTTCTTC. This encodes CASSRLADLRNEQFF. The rearrangement links TRBV6-1 to TRBJ2-1, with TRBD2 identical over 9 bases. There are 15 residues in the CDR3. V shed 5 bases, J shed 7 bases, and the junction held 9 bases outside the gene matches. The germline CDR1 and CDR2 sequences are MNHNS and SASEGT.